The 29 T cell receptor beta chains presented below share a single source sample, sequenced in a study of Ad26.COV2.S vaccination and SARS-CoV-2 variants. Indicated treatment: some 19 received Ad26.COV2.S at low or high dose, single or two shots; about 5 received placebo; per-sample allocation not given. The samples date from day 63 after the first vaccine or placebo injection. Produced via immunoSEQ multiplex PCR; TCRdb's table is partial and in-frame only. The sample yields 440,000 or so clones, 80% to 90% seen once. The source material was peripheral blood, sampled in a trial of Ad26.COV2.S vaccine versus placebo. The source of these receptors is a person aged 18-60 years who received the Ad26.COV2.S COVID-19 vaccine or a placebo.

The chain uses TRBV5-1 and TRBJ1-1; D is uncertain. This CDR3 comprises 15 residues. V lost 0 bases to trimming and J lost 8 bases, with 17 bases between them. In germline, CDR1 is SGHRS, CDR2 YFSETQ. In nucleotides, the CDR3 is TGCGCCAGCAGCTTGGCCCCAATGTCGGCCCACGAAGCTTTCTTT. It encodes CASSLAPMSAHEAFF.

The chain recombines TRBV19 with TRBJ1-1, with a weak D call TRBD1 (6 bases). V dropped 5 bases and J dropped 4 bases, with 17 bases sitting between them. Germline-derived CDR1 and CDR2 are LNHDA and SQIVND (reference sequence). The CDR3 runs 15 residues. The CDR3 loop is CASSVSGQPFTEAFF. In DNA, the CDR3 is TGTGCCAGTAGTGTATCGGGACAACCATTCACTGAAGCTTTCTTT.

The chain recombines TRBV5-1 with TRBJ2-3; the D is unclear. The V end lost 2 bases, the J end lost 6 bases, and 19 bases lay between the germline ends. CDR1 SGHRS and CDR2 YFSETQ come from the germline V gene. This CDR3 comprises 16 residues. The CDR3: CASSFSLQADVDTQYF. The DNA of the CDR3 is TGCGCCAGCAGCTTCTCTTTGCAGGCAGATGTCGATACGCAGTATTTT.

The V gene is TRBV20-1, the J gene TRBJ1-4; no clear D. Trimming cost V 2 bases and J 7 bases, with 5 bases left between them. CDR3 length: 11 residues. Germline CDR1 is DFQATT and CDR2 is SNEGSKA (reference sequence). The CDR3 sequence is CSARSGEKLFF. For the CDR3, the DNA is TGCAGTGCTAGAAGTGGTGAAAAACTGTTTTTT.

In its sample, this clone was seen a few times. The chain joins TRBV7-3 to TRBJ1-1; D call uncertain. CDR1 and CDR2 (germline): SGHTA, FQGTGA. The CDR3 consists of 13 residues. V was cut by 2 bases and J by 1 base, with 5 bases left in between. Here the CDR3 reads CASSLGQNTEAFF. The CDR3 DNA is TGTGCCAGCAGCTTAGGCCAGAACACTGAAGCTTTCTTT.

This chain connects TRBV6-5 to TRBJ2-7; the D is unclear. Trimming stripped 0 bases from V and 2 bases from J, with 11 bases between. The CDR3 spans 15 residues. Germline assignment: CDR1 MNHEY and CDR2 SVGAGI. The CDR3 nucleotides are TGTGCCAGCAGTTACTCGACGTATGTCCCCTACGAGCAGTACTTC. This gives the protein CASSYSTYVPYEQYF.

This sequence joins TRBV7-3 and TRBJ2-1; a weak D match, TRBD2 (6 bases). This CDR3 is 16 amino acids long. The germline gives CDR1 SGHTA, CDR2 FQGTGA. The V end was cut by 2 bases, the J end by 0 bases, with 11 bases between. CDR3 nucleotides: TGTGCCAGCAGCTTACTTGGACTAAGCTCCTACAATGAGCAGTTCTTC. Translating it yields CASSLLGLSSYNEQFF.

The chain recombines TRBV3-1 (or the pseudogene TRBV3-2) with TRBJ1-4; TRBD1 might be the D (5 bases). Trimming removed 5 bases from V and 5 bases from J, with 12 bases in between. Germline-derived CDR1 and CDR2 are LGHDT and YNNKEL (reference sequence). This CDR3 comprises 14 residues. CDR3 in amino acids: CASSSGLFNEKLFF. The CDR3 DNA is TGTGCCAGCAGCTCGGGACTCTTCAATGAAAAACTGTTTTTT.

This clone was seen just once. The rearrangement joins TRBV11-2 to TRBJ2-1; unclear D gene. V was clipped by 1 base and J by 7 bases, with 5 bases between them. The CDR3 is 12 residues long. Germline lookup yields CDR1 SGHAT and CDR2 FQNNGV. The CDR3 DNA follows: TGTGCCAGCAGCTTAGCGTTAAATGAGCAGTTCTTC. Protein: CASSLALNEQFF.

The chain is built from TRBV14 and TRBJ2-5; TRBD2 aligns across 15 bases. CDR1 SGHDN and CDR2 FVKESK come from the germline V gene. V dropped 4 bases and J dropped 4; count of bases not matched to a gene: 4. This CDR3 spans 16 amino acids. The CDR3 sequence: CASSLWTSGRGETQYF. For the CDR3, the DNA is TGTGCCAGCAGCCTATGGACTAGCGGGAGGGGAGAGACCCAGTACTTC.

The J gene is TRBJ1-1, the V gene TRBV7-9; D might be TRBD1 (5 bases). Germline CDR1 reads SEHNR; CDR2 reads FQNEAQ (reference sequence). CDR3 length equals 14 residues. Trimming removed 5 bases from V and 1 base from J, with 11 bases in between. DNA of the CDR3: TGTGCCAGCAGCCCAGGGCGGGCGAACACTGAAGCTTTCTTT. Amino acid sequence: CASSPGRANTEAFF.

The V and J genes are TRBV4-1 and TRBJ1-4; D not resolved. The CDR3 runs to 13 residues. The V gene's germline CDR1 is MGHRA and CDR2 YSYEKL. V lost 0 bases and J lost 6, with 5 bases in between. CDR3 sequence: CASSQEGYEKLFF. The CDR3 nucleotides read TGCGCCAGCAGCCAAGAAGGTTATGAAAAACTGTTTTTT.

The chain couples TRBV3-1 (or the pseudogene TRBV3-2) to TRBJ2-1; 7 bases agree with TRBD2. V was pared by 1 base and J by 5 bases, with 11 bases of the junction left unmatched. Germline CDR1 and CDR2: LGHDT and YNNKEL (reference sequence). This CDR3 spans 17 amino acids. CDR3 sequence: CASSQVLPGTTDNEQFF. DNA for the CDR3: TGTGCCAGCAGCCAAGTACTTCCCGGGACTACCGACAATGAGCAGTTCTTC.

This chain joins TRBV30 and TRBJ2-7, with 8 bases identical to TRBD1. Germline CDR1 is GTSNPN and CDR2 is SVGIG (reference sequence). With V trimmed by 1 base and J by 4 bases, 6 bases remained unmatched. CDR3 length equals 14 residues. The CDR3 nucleotides read TGTGCCTGGAGTGAAAGGACAGGGTTATACGAGCAGTACTTC. It encodes CAWSERTGLYEQYF.

V gene TRBV5-1 combines with J gene TRBJ2-1; 7 positions match TRBD1. V was clipped by 1 base and J by 3 bases; unmatched bases: 4. Germline CDR1 is SGHRS and CDR2 is YFSETQ. The CDR3 covers 15 residues. As DNA, the CDR3 is TGCGCCAGCAGCTTGTGGGACAGCCTCTACAATGAGCAGTTCTTC. Amino acid sequence: CASSLWDSLYNEQFF.

The V call is TRBV15, the J call TRBJ2-1; D is possibly TRBD2 (6 bases). CDR3 size: 17 residues. With 4 bases removed from V and 6 bases from J, the gap between germline ends came to 22 bases. Germline V gives CDR1 LNHNV, CDR2 YYDKDF (reference sequence). In DNA form, the CDR3 reads TGTGCCACCAGCACCAGGAGGGCCGGGATCGGGTTCAATGAGCAGTTCTTC. As protein: CATSTRRAGIGFNEQFF. Full variable domain (remainder filled in from reference TRBV15 and TRBJ2-1): DAMVIQNPRYQVTQFGKPVTLSCSQTLNHNVMYWYQQKSSQAPKLLFHYYDKDFNNEADTPDNFQSRRPNTSFCFLDIRSPGLGDTAMYLCATSTRRAGIGFNEQFFGPGTRLTVL.

The chain combines TRBV27 with TRBJ1-1; D not certain. Trimming stripped 5 bases from V and 1 base from J, with 29 bases between. The germline gives CDR1 MNHEY, CDR2 SMNVEV (reference sequence). The CDR3 runs 20 residues. The CDR3 region has the DNA TGTGCCAGCAGTCCGCGGACCAAGGGTGCTTGGAGAGAGAAGAACACTGAAGCTTTCTTT. As protein: CASSPRTKGAWREKNTEAFF.

J is TRBJ1-4 and V is TRBV7-8; D gene unclear. The germline V gene encodes CDR1 SGHVS and CDR2 FQNEAQ. This CDR3 has 17 residues. V lost 1 base, J lost 0 bases, and 12 bases lay in between. The CDR3 region is CASSLDAGFATNEKLFF. The CDR3 DNA sequence: TGTGCCAGCAGCTTAGACGCCGGGTTTGCAACTAATGAAAAACTGTTTTTT.

The chain combines TRBV12-3 or TRBV12-4 with TRBJ2-1; no definite D call. Between the trimmed V and J ends, which lost 6 bases and 8 bases, there was a span of 11 bases. The CDR3 loop spans 12 amino acids. The CDR3 nucleotides are TGTGCCAGCAGGCTACGGGTGGATGAGCAGTTCTTC. The encoded protein is CASRLRVDEQFF.

This chain links TRBV28 with TRBJ2-1; D perhaps matches TRBD2 (5 bases). Per germline, CDR1 MDHEN and CDR2 SYDVKM. The length of the CDR3 is 19 residues. V was shortened by 9 bases and J by 0 bases, with 27 bases between the two germline ends. In DNA form, the CDR3 reads TGTGCCAGGGGAGACAACGGGGAGAAGGCTCCGAGCTCCTACAATGAGCAGTTCTTC. This codes for CARGDNGEKAPSSYNEQFF.

The V and J genes are TRBV6-1 and TRBJ1-2; D is uncertain. Trimming removed 1 base from V and 1 base from J, with 10 bases in between. Germline V gene sequence: CDR1 MNHNS, CDR2 SASEGT. The CDR3 extends over 15 amino acids. CDR3 nucleotides: TGTGCCAGCAGTGAAGAGTACGCATTTAACTATGGCTACACCTTC. This gives the protein CASSEEYAFNYGYTF.

The rearrangement links TRBV2 to TRBJ1-5; the match to TRBD1 covers 11 bases. Germline V lookup: CDR1 SNHLY, CDR2 FYNNEI. The CDR3 covers 21 residues. After removal of 4 bases from V and 1 base from J, the junction contained 18 bases not matched to a gene. This CDR3 reads CASSVSQNGQGAFGSNQPQHF. The CDR3 bases are TGTGCCAGCAGTGTTTCCCAAAACGGACAGGGGGCATTCGGGAGCAATCAGCCCCAGCATTTT.

The chain has TRBV19 and TRBJ1-2; no clear D gene. The CDR3 sequence is 15 residues long. Germline V gene data show CDR1 as LNHDA and CDR2 as SQIVND (reference sequence). V lost 5 bases to trimming and J lost 8 bases, with 21 bases between them. CDR3 residues: CASSPRTGSQQGYTF. CDR3 DNA: TGTGCCAGTAGTCCACGTACGGGGTCACAACAAGGCTACACCTTC.

The rearrangement links TRBV27 to TRBJ1-4, with D tentatively TRBD1 (6 bases). This CDR3 region has 14 residues. CDR1 MNHEY and CDR2 SMNVEV come from the germline V gene (reference sequence). V shed 5 bases and J shed 5 bases, with 12 bases lying between them. The CDR3 protein is CASSHRVTNEKLFF. In DNA, the CDR3 is TGTGCCAGCAGTCACAGGGTTACCAATGAAAAACTGTTTTTT.

The chain links TRBV29-1 to TRBJ1-1; D call uncertain. CDR3 length: 13 amino acids. V was pared by 0 bases and J by 3 bases, with 8 bases between. Per germline, CDR1 SQVTM and CDR2 ANQGSEA. DNA for the CDR3: TGCAGCGTTGAAGACACAGTGTACACTGAAGCTTTCTTT. This encodes CSVEDTVYTEAFF. Full variable domain (rest looked up from reference TRBV29-1 and TRBJ1-1): SAVISQKPSRDICQRGTSLTIQCQVDSQVTMMFWYRQQPGQSLTLIATANQGSEATYESGFVIDKFPISRPNLTFSTLTVSNMSPEDSSIYLCSVEDTVYTEAFFGQGTRLTVV.

V and J are TRBV28 and TRBJ1-2; D is ambiguous. This CDR3 contains 15 residues. V was trimmed by 1 base and J by 8 bases, leaving 17 bases between them. Germline loops: CDR1 MDHEN, CDR2 SYDVKM. The CDR3 bases are TGTGCCAGCAGTTTATTTGTTAGGGCAGGCTCCGGCTACACCTTC. Encoded protein: CASSLFVRAGSGYTF.

The V call is TRBV24-1, the J call TRBJ2-1, with 10 positions matching TRBD2. From germline, CDR1 is KGHDR and CDR2 SFDVKD. Trimming took 4 bases from V and 4 from J; bases not matched to a gene: 12. The CDR3 length is 18 residues. The CDR3 loop reads CATSDNVLGLARYNEQFF. Here the CDR3 DNA reads TGTGCCACCAGTGACAACGTCCTGGGACTAGCGCGTTACAATGAGCAGTTCTTC.

This clone appeared a single time. The chain recombines TRBV9 with TRBJ2-5; D is unresolved. Looked up from germline, CDR1 is SGDLS and CDR2 is YYNGEE. This CDR3 has 15 amino acids. V was shortened by 4 bases and J by 5 bases, with 18 bases between the two germline ends. The CDR3 protein is CASSIDSLSGETQYF. In nucleotides, the CDR3 is TGTGCCAGCAGCATAGATTCCCTTTCTGGGGAGACCCAGTACTTC.

The chain joins TRBV2 to TRBJ1-2; D uncertain. Trimming removed 6 bases from V and 8 bases from J, with 13 bases in between. The CDR3 is 12 residues long. CDR1 is SNHLY and CDR2 is FYNNEI in the germline V gene. The CDR3 is CASRDAGGGYTF. The CDR3 region has the DNA TGTGCCAGCAGAGACGCCGGTGGAGGCTACACCTTC.